This T cell receptor (beta chain) was sequenced in a study of T cell repertoires in cytomegalovirus infection. Study information: The authors relied on CMV epitopes, both recently identified HLA-C-restricted and well-studied HLA-B-restricted. Indications of both CMV infection and matching HLA type were provided by public TCR beta signatures. Study observations and caveats: Cumulative public TCR beta family frequency identified carriers of CMV plus the relevant HLA. HLA-C-restricted CMV-specific TCR beta clonotypes were dominant in the ex vivo response.

TCRdb independently ran MiXCR on the reads; one entry per CDR3 protein. The data contain just over 450,000 distinct CDR3 sequences, about 44% of them singletons. Only a few counts were recorded for this clonotype. Its matching antigen is unknown. The input for sequencing was cultured PBMCs, taken from culture after CMV antigen stimulation. The TCR comes from a human donor in good health (CMV status not recorded). Some clones in this sample may be carry-over from other donors' samples.

Here the CDR3 reads CSADRNSPLHF. As DNA, the CDR3 is TGCAGTGCCGACCGGAATTCACCCCTCCACTTT. This chain joins TRBV20-1 and TRBJ1-6; D gene ambiguous. From germline, CDR1 is DFQATT and CDR2 SNEGSKA (reference sequence). V was cut by 6 bases and J by 7 bases, with 7 bases left in between. This CDR3 has 11 residues.